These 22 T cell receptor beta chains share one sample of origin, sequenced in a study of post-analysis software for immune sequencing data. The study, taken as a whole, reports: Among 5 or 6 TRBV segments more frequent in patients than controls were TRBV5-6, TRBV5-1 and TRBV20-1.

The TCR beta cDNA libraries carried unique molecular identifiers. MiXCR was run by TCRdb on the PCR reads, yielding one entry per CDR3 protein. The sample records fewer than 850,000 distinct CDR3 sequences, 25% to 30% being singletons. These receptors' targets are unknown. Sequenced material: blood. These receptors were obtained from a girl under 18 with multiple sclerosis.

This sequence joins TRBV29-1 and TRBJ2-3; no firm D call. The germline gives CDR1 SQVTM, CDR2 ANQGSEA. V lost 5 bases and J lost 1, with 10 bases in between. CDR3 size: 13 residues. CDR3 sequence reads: CSVSPFRTDTQYF. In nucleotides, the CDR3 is TGCAGCGTTAGTCCCTTTCGCACAGATACGCAGTATTTT.

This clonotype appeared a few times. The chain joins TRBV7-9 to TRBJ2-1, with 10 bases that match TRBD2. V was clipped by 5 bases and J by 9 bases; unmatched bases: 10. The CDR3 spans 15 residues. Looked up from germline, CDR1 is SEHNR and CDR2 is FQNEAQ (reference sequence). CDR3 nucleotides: TGTGCCAGCAGCATAACGGGACTAGCGTTAGGTGAGCAGTTCTTC. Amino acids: CASSITGLALGEQFF.

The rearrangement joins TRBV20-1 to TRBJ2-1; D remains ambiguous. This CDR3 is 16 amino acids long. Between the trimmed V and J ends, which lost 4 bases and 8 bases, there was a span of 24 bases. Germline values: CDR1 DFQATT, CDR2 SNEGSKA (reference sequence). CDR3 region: CSATKVVVRYADEQFF. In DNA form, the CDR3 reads TGCAGTGCTACCAAAGTCGTCGTCCGCTACGCCGATGAGCAGTTCTTC.

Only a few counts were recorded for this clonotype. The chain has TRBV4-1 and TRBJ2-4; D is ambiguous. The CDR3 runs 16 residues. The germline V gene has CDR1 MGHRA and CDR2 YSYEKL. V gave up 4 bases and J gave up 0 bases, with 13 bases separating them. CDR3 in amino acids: CASSPEYSIAKNIQYF. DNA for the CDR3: TGCGCCAGCAGCCCAGAGTATTCGATAGCCAAAAACATTCAGTACTTC.

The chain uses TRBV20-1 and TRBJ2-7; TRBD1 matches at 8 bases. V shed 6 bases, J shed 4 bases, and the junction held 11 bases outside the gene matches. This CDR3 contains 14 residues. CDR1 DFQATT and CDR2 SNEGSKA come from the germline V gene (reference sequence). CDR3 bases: TGCAGTGCGTTCACAGGGGGAGGTGATTACGAGCAGTACTTC. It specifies CSAFTGGGDYEQYF.

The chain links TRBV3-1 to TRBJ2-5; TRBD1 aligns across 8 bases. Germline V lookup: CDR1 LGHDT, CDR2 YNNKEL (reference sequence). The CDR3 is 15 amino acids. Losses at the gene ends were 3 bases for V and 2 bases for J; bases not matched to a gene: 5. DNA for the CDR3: TGTGCCAGCAGCCAGGGAACAGGGGGGCAAGAGACCCAGTACTTC. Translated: CASSQGTGGQETQYF.

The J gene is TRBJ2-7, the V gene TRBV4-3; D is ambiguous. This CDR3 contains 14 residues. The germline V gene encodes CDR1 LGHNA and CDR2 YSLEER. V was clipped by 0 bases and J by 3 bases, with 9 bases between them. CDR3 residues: CASSQDPTYYEQYF. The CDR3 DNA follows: TGCGCCAGCAGCCAAGATCCAACCTACTACGAGCAGTACTTC.

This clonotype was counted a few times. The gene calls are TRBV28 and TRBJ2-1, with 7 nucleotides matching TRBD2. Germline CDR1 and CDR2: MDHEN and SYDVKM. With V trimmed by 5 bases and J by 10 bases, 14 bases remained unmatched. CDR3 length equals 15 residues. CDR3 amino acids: CASSPQMGGREEQFF. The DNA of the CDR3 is TGTGCCAGCAGTCCCCAAATGGGAGGGCGGGAGGAGCAGTTCTTC. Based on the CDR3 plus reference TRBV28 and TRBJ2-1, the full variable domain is DVKVTQSSRYLVKRTGEKVFLECVQDMDHENMFWYRQDPGLGLRLIYFSYDVKMKEKGDIPEGYSVSREKKERFSLILESASTNQTSMYLCASSPQMGGREEQFFGPGTRLTVL.

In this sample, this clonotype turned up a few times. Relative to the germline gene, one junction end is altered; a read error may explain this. CDR3 loop: CAGSLGGLPNSPLHF. CDR3 nucleotides: TGTGCCGGCAGCTTAGGGGGACTCCCCAATTCACCCCTCCACTTT. The chain joins TRBV7-9 to TRBJ1-6, with D maybe TRBD1 (6 bases). Germline lookup yields CDR1 SEHNR and CDR2 FQNEAQ (reference sequence). This CDR3 has 15 amino acids. The full variable domain, rest sourced from reference TRBV7-9 and TRBJ1-6, is DTGVSQNPRHKITKRGQNVTFRCDPISEHNRLYWYRQTLGQGPEFLTYFQNEAQLEKSRLLSDRFSAERPKGSFSTLEIQRTEQGDSAMYLCAGSLGGLPNSPLHFGNGTRLTVT.

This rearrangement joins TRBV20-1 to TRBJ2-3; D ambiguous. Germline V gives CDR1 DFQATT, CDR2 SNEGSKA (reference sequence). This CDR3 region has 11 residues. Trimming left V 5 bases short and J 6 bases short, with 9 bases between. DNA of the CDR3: TGCAGTGCTGCCAGTTTGGATACGCAGTATTTT. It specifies CSAASLDTQYF.

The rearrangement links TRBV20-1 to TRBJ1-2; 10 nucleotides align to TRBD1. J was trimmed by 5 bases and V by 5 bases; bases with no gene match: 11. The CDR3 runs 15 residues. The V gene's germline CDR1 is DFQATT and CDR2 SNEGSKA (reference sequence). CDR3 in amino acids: CSARNNKDRGYGYTF. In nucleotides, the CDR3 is TGCAGTGCTCGCAATAACAAGGACAGGGGGTATGGCTACACCTTC.

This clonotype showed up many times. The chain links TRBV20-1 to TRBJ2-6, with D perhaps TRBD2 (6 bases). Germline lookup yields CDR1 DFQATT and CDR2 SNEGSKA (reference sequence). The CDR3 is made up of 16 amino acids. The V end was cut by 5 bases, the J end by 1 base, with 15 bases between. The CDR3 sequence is CSAFGTYQSGANVLTF. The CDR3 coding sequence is TGCAGTGCTTTCGGGACTTACCAGTCTGGGGCCAACGTCCTGACTTTC.

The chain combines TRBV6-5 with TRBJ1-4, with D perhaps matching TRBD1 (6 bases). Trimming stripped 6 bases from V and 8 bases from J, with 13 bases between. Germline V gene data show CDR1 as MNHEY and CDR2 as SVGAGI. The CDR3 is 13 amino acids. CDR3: CASSPGAGEKLFF. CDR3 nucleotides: TGTGCCAGCAGCCCGGGGGCAGGGGAAAAACTGTTTTTT.

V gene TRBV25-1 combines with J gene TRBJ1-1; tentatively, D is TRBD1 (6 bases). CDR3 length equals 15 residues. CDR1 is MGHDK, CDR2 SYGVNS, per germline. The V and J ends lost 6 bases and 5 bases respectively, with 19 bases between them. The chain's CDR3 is CASRTVGAGETEAFF. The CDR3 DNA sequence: TGTGCCAGCAGGACCGTGGGGGCAGGGGAGACTGAAGCTTTCTTT.

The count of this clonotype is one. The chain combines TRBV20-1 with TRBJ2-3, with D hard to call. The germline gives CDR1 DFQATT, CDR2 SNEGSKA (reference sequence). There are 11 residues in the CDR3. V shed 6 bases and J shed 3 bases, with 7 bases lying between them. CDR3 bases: TGCAGTGCCCCGACGACAGATACGCAGTATTTT. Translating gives CSAPTTDTQYF.

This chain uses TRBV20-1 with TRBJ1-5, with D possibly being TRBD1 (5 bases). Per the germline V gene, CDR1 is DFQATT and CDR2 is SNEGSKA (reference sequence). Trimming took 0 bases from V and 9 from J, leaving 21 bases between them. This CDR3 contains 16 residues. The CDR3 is CSARDGVGRDGGPQHF. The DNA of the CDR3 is TGCAGTGCTAGAGATGGTGTCGGCAGGGACGGGGGGCCCCAGCATTTT.

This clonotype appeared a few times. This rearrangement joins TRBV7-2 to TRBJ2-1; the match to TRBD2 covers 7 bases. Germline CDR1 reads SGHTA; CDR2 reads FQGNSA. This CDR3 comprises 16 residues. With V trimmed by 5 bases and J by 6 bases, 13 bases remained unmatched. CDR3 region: CASSEVGGWEVNEQFF. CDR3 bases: TGTGCCAGCAGCGAAGTGGGGGGGTGGGAGGTCAATGAGCAGTTCTTC.

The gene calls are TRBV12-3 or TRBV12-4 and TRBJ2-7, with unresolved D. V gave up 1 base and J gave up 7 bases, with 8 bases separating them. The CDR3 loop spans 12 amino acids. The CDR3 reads CASSLGHLEQYF. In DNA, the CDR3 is TGTGCCAGCAGTTTAGGGCACCTGGAGCAGTACTTC.

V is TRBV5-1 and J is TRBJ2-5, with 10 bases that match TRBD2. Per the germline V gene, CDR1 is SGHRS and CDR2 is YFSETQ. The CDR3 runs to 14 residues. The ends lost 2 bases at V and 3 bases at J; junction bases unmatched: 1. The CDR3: CASSFGTSEETQYF. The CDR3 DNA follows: TGCGCCAGCAGCTTCGGGACTAGCGAAGAGACCCAGTACTTC.

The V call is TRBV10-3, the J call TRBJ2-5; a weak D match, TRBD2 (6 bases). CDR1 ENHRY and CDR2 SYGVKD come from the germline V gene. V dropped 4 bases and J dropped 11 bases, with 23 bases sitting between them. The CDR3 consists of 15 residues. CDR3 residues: CAISVATSPRMKQYF. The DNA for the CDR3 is TGTGCCATCAGTGTGGCCACTAGCCCCAGAATGAAGCAGTACTTC.

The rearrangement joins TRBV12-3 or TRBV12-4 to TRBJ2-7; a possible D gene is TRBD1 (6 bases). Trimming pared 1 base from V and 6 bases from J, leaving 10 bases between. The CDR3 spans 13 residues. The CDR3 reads CASSLDSRGEQYF. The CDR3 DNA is TGTGCCAGCAGTTTAGATTCCAGGGGCGAGCAGTACTTC.

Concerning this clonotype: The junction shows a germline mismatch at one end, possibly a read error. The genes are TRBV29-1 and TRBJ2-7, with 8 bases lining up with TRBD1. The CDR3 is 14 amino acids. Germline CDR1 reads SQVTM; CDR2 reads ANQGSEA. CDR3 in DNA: TGCGGCGTTGTCTTCGGGACAGGCTCCTACGAGCAGTACTTC. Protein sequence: CGVVFGTGSYEQYF.